The T cell receptor beta chain under discussion was sequenced for a study of T-cell reconstitution after alpha-beta-depleted transplantation in children. V lost 3 bases and J 6 bases, leaving 8 bases between the germline ends. In germline, CDR1 is SQVTM, CDR2 ANQGSEA. This CDR3 is 11 amino acids long. Unique molecular identifiers featured in how the TCRbeta library was prepared. TCRdb re-derived calls from the PCR reads in MiXCR, one entry per CDR3 protein. The sample records hundreds of thousands of distinct CDR3 sequences, about an eighth being singletons. This clonotype was observed many times. Its specificity is not known. Study results and caveats: About two months after transplant, alpha-beta T cells reportedly came from several hundred expanded graft clones.

The chain uses TRBV29-1 and TRBJ1-1, with a weak D call TRBD1 (5 bases). The receptor was isolated from a girl aged 2 to 10 with congenital amegakaryocytic thrombocytopenia, due to receive a stem cell transplant. Here the sequenced sample was PBMCs, taken before TCRalphabeta/CD19-depleted stem cell transplant. The DNA for the CDR3 is TGCAGCGTTGACGGGACGGCTGAAGCTTTCTTT. It is translated as CSVDGTAEAFF.